This record covers a single T cell receptor (beta chain). Using immunoSEQ multiplex PCR, the repertoire was profiled, and TCRdb retains in-frame clones only, with some absent. The sample yields some 140,000 clones, 94% seen once. The sample is drawn from a study of control samples from healthy donors and cancer patients. Germline loops: CDR1 SGHAT, CDR2 FQNNGV. The CDR3 length is 15 residues. The V end lost 0 bases, the J end lost 5 bases, and 13 bases lay between the germline ends. The sequence was obtained from a man aged 35 to 55 in good health. V gene TRBV11-2 combines with J gene TRBJ1-1; D perhaps matches TRBD1 (6 bases). Input material: blood. The CDR3 nucleotides are TGTGCCAGCAGCTTAGAGGGGGGGGCATGGACTGAAGCTTTCTTT. Protein product: CASSLEGGAWTEAFF.